These 12 T cell receptor beta chains came from one sample sequenced in a study of blood T cells in healthy people across ages. Primers used in a second PCR of about 6 to 11 cycles were a sample-barcoded 5' primer and a J-beta primer mix. TCRdb re-derived calls from the 5' RACE reads in MiXCR, one entry per CDR3 protein. This table holds almost 1 million distinct CDR3 sequences, just over 50% found once. Sequenced: blood. The receptor source for this set is a woman in her sixties in good health.

J is TRBJ1-1 and V is TRBV30; tentatively, D is TRBD1 (5 bases). CDR1 and CDR2 (germline): GTSNPN, SVGIG (reference sequence). Trimming took off 1 base at V and 7 bases at J, with 16 bases between the two ends. This CDR3 has 14 amino acids. The CDR3 spells CAWSGAYWQGEAFF. As DNA, the CDR3 is TGTGCCTGGAGTGGGGCGTATTGGCAGGGTGAAGCTTTCTTT.

This clonotype was counted a single time. The chain employs TRBV4-3 and TRBJ2-1; 8 nucleotides agree with TRBD1. Germline CDR1 and CDR2: LGHNA and YSLEER. With 5 bases clipped from V and 6 bases from J, the junction kept 21 bases outside the gene matches. The CDR3 consists of 19 residues. The DNA of the CDR3 is TGCGCCAGCAGCGCCACCCTGGGGTACAGGGGGGTAAGCCTCAATGAGCAGTTCTTC. This sequence encodes CASSATLGYRGVSLNEQFF.

The chain links TRBV6-5 to TRBJ1-1; a possible D gene is TRBD1 (5 bases). The germline gives CDR1 MNHEY, CDR2 SVGAGI. Trimming removed 2 bases from V and 0 bases from J, with 19 bases in between. The length of the CDR3 is 18 residues. CDR3 DNA sequence: TGTGCCAGCAGTTACCCGGACCGGGACCCTTTCATGAACACTGAAGCTTTCTTT. It translates to CASSYPDRDPFMNTEAFF.

This rearrangement joins TRBV29-1 to TRBJ2-1; D is perhaps TRBD1 (6 bases). Germline V gives CDR1 SQVTM, CDR2 ANQGSEA. V was clipped by 4 bases and J by 7 bases, with 8 bases between them. The CDR3 runs to 11 residues. In DNA, the CDR3 is TGCAGCGTTGGGGGGCCAAATGAGCAGTTCTTC. This codes for CSVGGPNEQFF.

This clonotype was seen a handful of times. CDR3 in DNA: TGCGCCAGCAGTGAGAACCTAGCGGGCGGACAAGAGACCCAGTACTTC. Translation: CASSENLAGGQETQYF. This chain links TRBV10-2 with TRBJ2-5; 8 bases are a match to TRBD2. CDR1 is WSHSY, CDR2 SAAADI, per germline. The V segment lost 2 bases and the J segment 2 bases; nucleotides outside the gene matches: 7. The CDR3 sequence is 16 residues long.

This clonotype showed up just once. This sequence joins TRBV18 and TRBJ2-1; TRBD1 aligns across 7 bases. Trimming took 5 bases from V and 12 from J; bases not matched to a gene: 4. This CDR3 has 11 residues. CDR1 and CDR2 from the germline V gene are KGHSH and LQKENI. CDR3 coding DNA: TGTGCCAGCTCATCGACAGGGCTGCAGTTCTTC. Translated, it gives CASSSTGLQFF. The entire variable domain, with the rest obtained from reference TRBV18 and TRBJ2-1, is as follows: NAGVMQNPRHLVRRRGQEARLRCSPMKGHSHVYWYRQLPEEGLKFMVYLQKENIIDESGMPKERFSAEFPKEGPSILRIQQVVRGDSAAYFCASSSTGLQFFGPGTRLTVL.

This chain uses TRBV15 with TRBJ1-5; D not certain. Trimming left V 1 base short and J 0 bases short, with 7 bases between. This CDR3 has 15 amino acids. CDR1 and CDR2 (germline): LNHNV, YYDKDF (reference sequence). The CDR3 sequence is CATSRGGNSNQPQHF. CDR3 bases: TGTGCCACCAGCAGAGGAGGGAATAGCAATCAGCCCCAGCATTTT.

The sample holds a few counts of this clonotype. The chain is built from TRBV29-1 and TRBJ2-7; D is undetermined. The CDR3 covers 13 residues. Germline V gene sequence: CDR1 SQVTM, CDR2 ANQGSEA. Deletions cut 2 bases from V and 7 bases from J, with 15 bases between. The CDR3 spells CSVESEPDPEQYF. The DNA of the CDR3 is TGCAGCGTTGAATCGGAACCGGACCCGGAGCAGTACTTC.

The V gene is TRBV7-2, the J gene TRBJ2-1; 7 positions agree with TRBD2. The trim removed 3 bases at V and 12 bases at J, leaving 8 bases unmatched. From germline, CDR1 is SGHTA and CDR2 FQGNSA. The CDR3 runs 13 residues. CDR3 sequence: CASSFQRDRAQFF. CDR3 sequence (DNA): TGTGCCAGCAGCTTTCAGCGGGATAGGGCGCAGTTCTTC.

This clonotype was observed a few times. Being one base from a much bigger clone, this may be a read error. This sequence joins TRBV7-9 and TRBJ2-2, with D unresolved. Germline CDR1 reads SEHNR; CDR2 reads FQNEAQ (reference sequence). This CDR3 spans 15 amino acids. Trimming pared 5 bases from V and 4 bases from J, leaving 14 bases between. The CDR3 DNA reads TGTGCCAGCAGCCGATCCGCAATCGGCACCGGGGAGCTGTTTTTT. Protein: CASSRSAIGTGELFF.

The table lists this clonotype with a few counts. The rearrangement uses TRBV7-2 and TRBJ2-7; 16 nucleotides agree with TRBD2. The CDR3 runs to 17 residues. Trimming cost V 7 bases and J 3 bases; bases outside gene matches: 9. Germline CDR1 and CDR2: SGHTA and FQGNSA. The CDR3 nucleotides read TGTGCCAGCACCCAGCAGGGACTAGCGGGAGGGGACTACGAGCAGTACTTC. Amino acid sequence: CASTQQGLAGGDYEQYF.

This clonotype occurred once. Sequence at one end of the junction differs from germline and may be a read error. The V call is TRBV20-1, the J call TRBJ2-1; the D gene is possibly TRBD2 (6 bases). CDR3 length: 15 amino acids. From germline, CDR1 is DFQATT and CDR2 SNEGSKA (reference sequence). CDR3 in amino acids: CSTRGPMGGYNEQFF. CDR3 nucleotide sequence: TGCAGTACTAGAGGACCTATGGGGGGCTACAATGAGCAGTTCTTC.